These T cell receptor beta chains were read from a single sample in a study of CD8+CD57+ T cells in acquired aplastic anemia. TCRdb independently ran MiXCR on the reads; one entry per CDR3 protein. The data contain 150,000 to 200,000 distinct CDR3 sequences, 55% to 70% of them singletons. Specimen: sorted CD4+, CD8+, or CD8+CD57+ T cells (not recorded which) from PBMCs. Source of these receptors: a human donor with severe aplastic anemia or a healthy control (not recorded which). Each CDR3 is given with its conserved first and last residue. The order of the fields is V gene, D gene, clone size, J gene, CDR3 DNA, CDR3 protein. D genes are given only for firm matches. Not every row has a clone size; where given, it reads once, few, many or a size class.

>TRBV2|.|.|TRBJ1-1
TGTGCCAGCAGTCGGGGCTTGCGAACTGAAGCTTTCTTT
CASSRGLRTEAFF
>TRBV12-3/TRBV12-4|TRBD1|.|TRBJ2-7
TGTGCCAGCAGTTTTAGGGCAGGGGGCGCCGAGCAGTACTTC
CASSFRAGGAEQYF
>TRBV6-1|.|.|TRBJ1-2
TGTGCCAGCAGACCGGACCTTAACTATGGCTACACCTTC
CASRPDLNYGYTF
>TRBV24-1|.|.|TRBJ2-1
TGTGCCACCAGTTCGGGACCGATCAATGAGCAGTTCTTC
CATSSGPINEQFF
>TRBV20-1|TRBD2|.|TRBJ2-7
TGCAGTGCCCTGGCTAGCGGGAGGGCTAGCGAGCAGTACTTC
CSALASGRASEQYF
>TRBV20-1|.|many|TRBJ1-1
TGCAGTGCTAGAGCACAGGGATGGACTGAAGCTTTCTTT
CSARAQGWTEAFF
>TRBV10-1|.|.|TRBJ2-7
TGCGCCAGCAGTCCCCAAACAGGTGACTTCTACGAGCAGTACTTC
CASSPQTGDFYEQYF
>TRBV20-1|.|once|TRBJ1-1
TGCAGTGCGAAGAACCCAACGGACAACACTGAAGCTTTCTTT
CSAKNPTDNTEAFF
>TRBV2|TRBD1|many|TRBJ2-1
TGTGCCAGCAAGGGACAGGGGTTGTACAATGAGCAGTTCTTC
CASKGQGLYNEQFF
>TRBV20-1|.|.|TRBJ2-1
TGCAGTGCATCCAGGGCCAATGGCGGTGAGCAGTTCTTC
CSASRANGGEQFF
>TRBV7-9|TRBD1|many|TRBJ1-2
TGTGCCAGCAGCGGTGAAACAGGGGGCGAGGGCTACACCTTC
CASSGETGGEGYTF
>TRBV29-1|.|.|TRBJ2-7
TGCAGCGTTGCCTTCCATAGCGGAGCCTACGAGCAGTACTTC
CSVAFHSGAYEQYF
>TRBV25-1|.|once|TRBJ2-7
TGTGCCAGCAGTGAATTTGGTGGGTCCTACGAGCAGTACTTC
CASSEFGGSYEQYF
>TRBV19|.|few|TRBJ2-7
TGTGCCCGATGTACCTGGGAGCAGTACTTC
CARCTWEQYF
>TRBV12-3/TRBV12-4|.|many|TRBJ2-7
TGTGCCAGCAGTTTTCAGGGAGGCGAGCAGTACTTC
CASSFQGGEQYF
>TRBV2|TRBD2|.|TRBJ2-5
TGTGCCAGCAGTGGGACTAGCGGGCCTCAAGAGACCCAGTACTTC
CASSGTSGPQETQYF
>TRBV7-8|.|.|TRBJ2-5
TGTGCCAGCAGCCCCAGGGTGGGTGTAGAGACCCAGTACTTC
CASSPRVGVETQYF
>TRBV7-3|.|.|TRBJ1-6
TGTGCCAGCTCCTCCGATGGACTTAATTCACCCCTCCACTTT
CASSSDGLNSPLHF
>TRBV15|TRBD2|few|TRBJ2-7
TGTGCCACCAGCAGAGACCAGACAGCGGGAGCTTACTTC
CATSRDQTAGAYF
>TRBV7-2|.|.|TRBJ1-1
TGTGCCAGCATCTTGCAGACACTGAACACTGAAGCTTTCTTT
CASILQTLNTEAFF
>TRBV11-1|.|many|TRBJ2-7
TGTGCCAGCAGCTTAGGCGGCAGGTTGGAGCAGTACTTC
CASSLGGRLEQYF
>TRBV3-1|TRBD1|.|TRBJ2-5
TGTGCCAGCAGCCGGGGGACAGGGAATCAAGAGACCCAGTACTTC
CASSRGTGNQETQYF
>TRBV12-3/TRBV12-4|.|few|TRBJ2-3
TGTGCCAGCAGTTTGAAGCGAGATACGCAGTATTTT
CASSLKRDTQYF
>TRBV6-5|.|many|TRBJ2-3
TGTGCCAGCAGTTACTCGAGCGATTCTAGTACAGATACGCAGTATTTT
CASSYSSDSSTDTQYF
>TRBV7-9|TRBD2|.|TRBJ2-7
TGTGCCAGCAGCTCTCGAGCGGGGAGCGACGAGCAGTACTTC
CASSSRAGSDEQYF
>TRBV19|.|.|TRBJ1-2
TGTGCCAGTGGTACCGACGCGGCAGGGCTCTCCTATGGCTACACCTTC
CASGTDAAGLSYGYTF
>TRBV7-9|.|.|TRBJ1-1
TGTGCCAGCAGCTTAGCGGGGGCTGAAGCTTTCTTT
CASSLAGAEAFF
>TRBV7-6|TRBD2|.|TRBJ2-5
TGTGCCAGCAGCCAAGCGGGGGGGGCCCAGTACTTC
CASSQAGGAQYF
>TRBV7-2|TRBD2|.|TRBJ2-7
TGTGCCAGCAGCCTTATAGCGGGAGGATACTACGAGCAGTACTTC
CASSLIAGGYYEQYF
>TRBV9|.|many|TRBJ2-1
TGTGCCAGCAGCCCTGGGGGGCCCCATGAGCAGTTCTTC
CASSPGGPHEQFF
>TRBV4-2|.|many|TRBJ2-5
TGTGCCAGCAGCCAAGATCCGGTACAAGAGACCCAGTACTTC
CASSQDPVQETQYF
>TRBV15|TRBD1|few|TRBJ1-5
TGTGCCACCAGCAAAGCGGGACAGGAGGACCAGCCCCAGCATTTT
CATSKAGQEDQPQHF
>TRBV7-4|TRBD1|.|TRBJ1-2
TGTGCCAGCAGCGGCGGGACAGGGGGCTATGGCTACACCTTC
CASSGGTGGYGYTF
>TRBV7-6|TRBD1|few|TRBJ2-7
TGTGCCAGCAGCGGGGACAGGGACCACGAGCAGTACTTC
CASSGDRDHEQYF
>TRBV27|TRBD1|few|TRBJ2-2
TGTGCCAGCAGTTTTCGGACAGGGGGCATCGGGGAGCTGTTTTTT
CASSFRTGGIGELFF
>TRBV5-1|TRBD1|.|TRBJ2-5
TGTGCCAGCAGCTTGGGGTCACAGGGGGCCGGAGAGACCCAGTACTTC
CASSLGSQGAGETQYF
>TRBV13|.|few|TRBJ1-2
TGTGCCAGCAGCTTAGGAATGGCCCGGGGGGGGAACGAGGGCTACACCTTC
CASSLGMARGGNEGYTF
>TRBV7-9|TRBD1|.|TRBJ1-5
TGTGCCAGCAGCGGAGGACAGGGAGGGGGCAATCAGCCCCAGCATTTT
CASSGGQGGGNQPQHF
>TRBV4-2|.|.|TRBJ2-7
TGTGCCAGCAGCCAAGATCTGGGTAGAATTTACGAGCAGTACTTC
CASSQDLGRIYEQYF
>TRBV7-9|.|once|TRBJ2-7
TGTGCCAGCAGCTGGGCTAGCACCGAGCAGTACTTC
CASSWASTEQYF
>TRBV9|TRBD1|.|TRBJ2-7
TGTGCCAGCAGCCAGGGGGCCGAGCAGTACTTC
CASSQGAEQYF
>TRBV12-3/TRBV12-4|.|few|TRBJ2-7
TGTGCCAGCAGTTTCGGGCTGTACGAGCAGTACTTC
CASSFGLYEQYF
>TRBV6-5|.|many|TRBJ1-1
TGTGCCAGTGGAGCCAACCCGGGGCACACTGAAGCTTTCTTT
CASGANPGHTEAFF
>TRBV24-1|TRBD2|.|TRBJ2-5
TGTGCCACCAGTGAACCACTAGCGGGCCGAGAGACCCAGTACTTC
CATSEPLAGRETQYF
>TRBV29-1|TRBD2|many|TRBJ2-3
TGCAGCGTTGAAGATCGCGGGGGGGCGACAGATACGCAGTATTTT
CSVEDRGGATDTQYF
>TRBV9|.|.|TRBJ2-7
TGTGCCAGCAGCGGACACTCCTCCTCCTACGAGCAGTACTTC
CASSGHSSSYEQYF
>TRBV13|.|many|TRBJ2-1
TGTGCCAGCAGCTTGGGGGGGGGGGCTGACAATGAGCAGTTCTTC
CASSLGGGADNEQFF
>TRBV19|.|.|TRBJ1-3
TGTGCCAGTAGTATAGAGGACGGGAGGTTCTCTGGAAACACCATATATTTT
CASSIEDGRFSGNTIYF
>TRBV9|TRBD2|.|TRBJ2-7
TGTGCCAGCAGCGTAGCTAGCGGGAGTCGGTCCTACGAGCAGTACTTC
CASSVASGSRSYEQYF
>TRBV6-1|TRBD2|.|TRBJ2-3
TGTGCCAGCAGTACACTAGCGGGGGGACCAGATACGCAGTATTTT
CASSTLAGGPDTQYF
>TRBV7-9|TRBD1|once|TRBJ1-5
TGTGCCAGCAGCTCAGGACAGGGGATTCAGCCCCAGCATTTT
CASSSGQGIQPQHF
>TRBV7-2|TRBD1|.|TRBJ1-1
TGTGCCAGCAGCTTAGTCGAGACAGGGAGCACTGAAGCTTTCTTT
CASSLVETGSTEAFF
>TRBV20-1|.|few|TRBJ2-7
TGCAGTGCTAGAGAACGTACTGTTGCAGGGCTCTACGAGCAGTACTTC
CSARERTVAGLYEQYF
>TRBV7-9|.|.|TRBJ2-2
TGTGCCAGCAGCCCCCGTGGGGCCGGGGAGCTGTTTTTT
CASSPRGAGELFF
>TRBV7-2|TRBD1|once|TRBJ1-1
TGTGCCAGCAGAGGACAGGTGGGCACTGAAGCTTTCTTT
CASRGQVGTEAFF
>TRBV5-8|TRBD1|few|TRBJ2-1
TGTGCCAGCAGCTCCAGGTCGGGACAGGGGTTGAATGAGCAGTTCTTC
CASSSRSGQGLNEQFF
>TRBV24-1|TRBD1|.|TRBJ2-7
TGTGCCACCAGTGATCCCGACAGGGGTCGATACGAGCAGTACTTC
CATSDPDRGRYEQYF